This T cell receptor beta chain was retrieved from a study of blood T cell repertoires in COVID-19. Assay: immunoSEQ multiplex PCR; the TCRdb copy retains only in-frame clones and omits some. The table shows about 300,000 clones, with roughly 91% occurring only once. Sequencing was done on a sample of PBMCs or T cells enriched from blood (not recorded which). The clonotype comes from a woman aged 45-60 years who had been exposed to COVID-19.

CDR3 bases: TGTGCCACCAGCCGAGGACAGGGAGATACCACTGAAGCTTTCTTT. It is translated as CATSRGQGDTTEAFF. V and J are TRBV24-1 and TRBJ1-1, with 8 bases lining up with TRBD1. This CDR3 region has 15 residues. Per germline, CDR1 KGHDR and CDR2 SFDVKD. Trimming cost V 7 bases and J 4 bases; bases outside gene matches: 10.